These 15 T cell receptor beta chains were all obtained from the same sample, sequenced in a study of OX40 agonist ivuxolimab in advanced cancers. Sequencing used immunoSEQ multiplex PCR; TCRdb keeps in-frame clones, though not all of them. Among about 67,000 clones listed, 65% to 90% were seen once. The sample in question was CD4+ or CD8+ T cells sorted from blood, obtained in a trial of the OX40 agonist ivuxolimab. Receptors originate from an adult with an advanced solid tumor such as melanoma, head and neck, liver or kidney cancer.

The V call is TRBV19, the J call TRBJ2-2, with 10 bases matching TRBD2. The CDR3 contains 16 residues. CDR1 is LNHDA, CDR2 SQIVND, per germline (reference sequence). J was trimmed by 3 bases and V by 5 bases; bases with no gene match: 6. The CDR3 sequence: CASSPRTSGYTGELFF. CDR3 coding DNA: TGTGCCAGTAGTCCGCGGACTAGCGGTTACACCGGGGAGCTGTTTTTT.

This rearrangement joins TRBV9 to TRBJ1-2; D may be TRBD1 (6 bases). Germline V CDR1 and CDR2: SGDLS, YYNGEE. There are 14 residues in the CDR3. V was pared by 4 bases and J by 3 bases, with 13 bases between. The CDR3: CASSRGQLDYGYTF. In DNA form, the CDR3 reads TGTGCCAGCAGCCGCGGACAGCTGGACTATGGCTACACCTTC.

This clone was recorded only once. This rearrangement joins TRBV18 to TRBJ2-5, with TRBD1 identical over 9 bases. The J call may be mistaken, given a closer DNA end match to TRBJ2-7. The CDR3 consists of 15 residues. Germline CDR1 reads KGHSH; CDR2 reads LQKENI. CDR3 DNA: TGTGCCAGCTCAGAGGGACAGGGATCCCTCTACGAGCAGTACTTC. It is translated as CASSEGQGSLYEQYF.

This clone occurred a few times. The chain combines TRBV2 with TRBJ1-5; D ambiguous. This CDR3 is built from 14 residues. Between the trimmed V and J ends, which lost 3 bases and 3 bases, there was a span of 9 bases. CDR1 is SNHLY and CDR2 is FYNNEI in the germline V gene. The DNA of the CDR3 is TGTGCCAGCAGTGATATAGGAATCAATCAGCCCCAGCATTTT. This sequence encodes CASSDIGINQPQHF.

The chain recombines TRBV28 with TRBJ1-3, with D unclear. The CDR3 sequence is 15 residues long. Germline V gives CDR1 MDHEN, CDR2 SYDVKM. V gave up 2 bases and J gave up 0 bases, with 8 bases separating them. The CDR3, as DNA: TGTGCCAGCAGTTTAAGACCGAGCTCTGGAAACACCATATATTTT. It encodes CASSLRPSSGNTIYF. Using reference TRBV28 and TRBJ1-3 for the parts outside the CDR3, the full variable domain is DVKVTQSSRYLVKRTGEKVFLECVQDMDHENMFWYRQDPGLGLRLIYFSYDVKMKEKGDIPEGYSVSREKKERFSLILESASTNQTSMYLCASSLRPSSGNTIYFGEGSWLTVV.

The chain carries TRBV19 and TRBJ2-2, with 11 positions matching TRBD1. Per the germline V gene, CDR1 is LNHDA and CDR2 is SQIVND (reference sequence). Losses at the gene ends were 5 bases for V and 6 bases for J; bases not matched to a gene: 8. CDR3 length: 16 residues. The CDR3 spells CASSPLPGQGAGELFF. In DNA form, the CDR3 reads TGTGCCAGTAGTCCTCTTCCGGGACAGGGGGCCGGGGAGCTGTTTTTT.

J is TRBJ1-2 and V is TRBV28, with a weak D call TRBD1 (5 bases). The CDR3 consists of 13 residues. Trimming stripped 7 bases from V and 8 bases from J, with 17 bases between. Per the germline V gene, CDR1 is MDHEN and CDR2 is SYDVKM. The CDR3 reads CASTRGGARGYTF. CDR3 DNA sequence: TGTGCCAGCACCCGCGGGGGTGCGCGCGGCTACACCTTC.

The CDR3 protein is CASSYYSGGAEQFF. The CDR3 DNA follows: TGTGCCAGCAGTTATTATAGCGGGGGCGCCGAGCAGTTCTTC. V is TRBV6-5 and J is TRBJ2-1, with 9 bases that match TRBD2. Germline lookup yields CDR1 MNHEY and CDR2 SVGAGI. V was clipped by 3 bases and J by 10 bases; unmatched bases: 7. This CDR3 is 14 amino acids long.

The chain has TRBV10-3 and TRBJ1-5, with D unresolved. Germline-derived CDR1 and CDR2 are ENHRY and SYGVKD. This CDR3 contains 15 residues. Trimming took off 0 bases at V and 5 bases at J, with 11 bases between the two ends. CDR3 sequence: CAISESNSGHQPQHF. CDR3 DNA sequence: TGTGCCATCAGTGAGTCGAACAGCGGTCATCAGCCCCAGCATTTT.

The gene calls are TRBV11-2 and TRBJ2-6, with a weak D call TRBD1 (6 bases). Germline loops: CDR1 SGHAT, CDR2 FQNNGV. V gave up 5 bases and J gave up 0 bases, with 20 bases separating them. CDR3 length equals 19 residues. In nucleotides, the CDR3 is TGTGCCAGCAGCCTCATGTCGTCAGGACAGAACTCTGGGGCCAACGTCCTGACTTTC. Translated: CASSLMSSGQNSGANVLTF.

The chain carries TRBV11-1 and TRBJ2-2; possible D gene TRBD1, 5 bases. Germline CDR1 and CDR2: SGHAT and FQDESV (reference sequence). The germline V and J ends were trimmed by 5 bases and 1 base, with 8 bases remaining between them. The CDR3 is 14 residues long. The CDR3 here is CASSDSLNTGELFF. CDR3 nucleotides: TGTGCCAGCAGCGACAGTTTGAACACCGGGGAGCTGTTTTTT.

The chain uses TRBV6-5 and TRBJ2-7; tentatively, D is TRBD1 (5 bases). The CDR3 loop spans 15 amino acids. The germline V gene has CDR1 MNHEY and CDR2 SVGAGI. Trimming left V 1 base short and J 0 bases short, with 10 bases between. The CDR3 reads CASSYLSGASYEQYF. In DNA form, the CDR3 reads TGTGCCAGCAGTTACTTGAGTGGGGCCTCCTACGAGCAGTACTTC.

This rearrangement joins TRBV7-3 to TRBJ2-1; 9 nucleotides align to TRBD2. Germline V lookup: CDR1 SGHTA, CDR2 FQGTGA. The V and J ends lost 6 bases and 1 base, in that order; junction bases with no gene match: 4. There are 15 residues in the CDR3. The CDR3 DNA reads TGTGCCAGCAGTTTTAGCGGGGGTTCCTACAATGAGCAGTTCTTC. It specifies CASSFSGGSYNEQFF.

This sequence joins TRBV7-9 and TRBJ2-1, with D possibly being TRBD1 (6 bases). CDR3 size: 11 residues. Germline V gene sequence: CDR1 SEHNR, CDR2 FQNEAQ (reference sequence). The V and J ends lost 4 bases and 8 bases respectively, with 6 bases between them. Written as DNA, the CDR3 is TGTGCCAGCAGCTCAGGGGATGAGCAGTTCTTC. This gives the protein CASSSGDEQFF.

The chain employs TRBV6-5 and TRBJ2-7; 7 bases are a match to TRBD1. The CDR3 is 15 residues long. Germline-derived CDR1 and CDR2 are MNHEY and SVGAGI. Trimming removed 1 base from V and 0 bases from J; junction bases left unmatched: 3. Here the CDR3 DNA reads TGTGCCAGCAGTTACTTTTCAGGGGGCTCCTACGAGCAGTACTTC. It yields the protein CASSYFSGGSYEQYF.